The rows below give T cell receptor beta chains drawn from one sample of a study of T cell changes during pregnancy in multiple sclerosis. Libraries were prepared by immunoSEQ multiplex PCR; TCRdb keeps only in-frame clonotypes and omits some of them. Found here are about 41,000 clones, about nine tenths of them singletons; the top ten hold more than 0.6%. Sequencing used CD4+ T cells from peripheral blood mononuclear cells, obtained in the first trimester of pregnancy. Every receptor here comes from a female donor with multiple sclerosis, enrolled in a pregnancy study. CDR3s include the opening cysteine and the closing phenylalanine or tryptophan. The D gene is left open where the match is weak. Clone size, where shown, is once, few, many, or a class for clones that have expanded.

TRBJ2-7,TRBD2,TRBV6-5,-,TGTGCCAGCAGTGGGACTAGCGGGATGGGAGAGCAGTACTTC,CASSGTSGMGEQYF
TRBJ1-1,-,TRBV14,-,TGTGCCAGCAGCCAAGATTTTGGCAGGGTGAACACTGAAGCTTTCTTT,CASSQDFGRVNTEAFF
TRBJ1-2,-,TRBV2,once,TGTGCCAGCAGTACCCGCTTACAGGGCGGCTATGGCTACACCTTC,CASSTRLQGGYGYTF
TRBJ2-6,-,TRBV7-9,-,TGTGCCAGCAGCTTAGGAGGCTCTGGGGCCAACGTCCTGACTTTC,CASSLGGSGANVLTF
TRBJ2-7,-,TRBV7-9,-,TGTGCCAGCAGCTCCCGGTTGAGCGCTGAGTACGAGCAGTACTTC,CASSSRLSAEYEQYF
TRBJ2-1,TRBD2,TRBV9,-,TGTGCCAGCACCCCCCATGCTAGCGGGGACAATGAGCAGTTCTTC,CASTPHASGDNEQFF
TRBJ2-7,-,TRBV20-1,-,TGCAGTGCTAGACAGGACTACGAGCAGTACTTC,CSARQDYEQYF
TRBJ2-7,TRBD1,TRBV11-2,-,TGTGCCAGCAGCCCATCGAGACGCCCGGACAGGGCTTCCTACGAGCAGTACTTC,CASSPSRRPDRASYEQYF
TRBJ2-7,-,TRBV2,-,TGTGCCAGCAGTTACGGGACTCCCGATTACGAGCAGTACTTC,CASSYGTPDYEQYF
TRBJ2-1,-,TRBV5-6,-,TGTGCCAGCAGCTTCCGACAGCTTACCTACAATGAGCAGTTCTTC,CASSFRQLTYNEQFF
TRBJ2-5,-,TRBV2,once,TGTGCCAGCAGTCTCGGACTGTCTTCCCAAGAGACCCAGTACTTC,CASSLGLSSQETQYF
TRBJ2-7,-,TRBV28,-,TGTGCCAGCAGTTTTGGGTACAGAAAGCTCCTCGAGCAGTACTTC,CASSFGYRKLLEQYF
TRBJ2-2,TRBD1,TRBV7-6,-,TGTGCCAGCAGCGCCCGATTAGCAACAGGGGGCGAATTCACCGGGGAGCTGTTTTTT,CASSARLATGGEFTGELFF
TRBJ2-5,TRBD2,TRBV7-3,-,TGTGCCAGCAGCTTTCAAGCGGGAGGGGAGACCCAGTACTTC,CASSFQAGGETQYF
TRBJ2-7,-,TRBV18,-,TGTGCCAGCTCACCCCGACAGGGACTCAACTACGAGCAGTACTTC,CASSPRQGLNYEQYF
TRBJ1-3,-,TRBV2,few,TGTGCCAGCAGTCGCCTATCTAGAAACGGAAACACCATATATTTT,CASSRLSRNGNTIYF
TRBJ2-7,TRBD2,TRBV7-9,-,TGTGCCAGCAGCCACTACCGTAGCGGGCGGAGCTCCTACGAGCAGTACTTC,CASSHYRSGRSSYEQYF
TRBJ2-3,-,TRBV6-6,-,TGTGCCAGCAGTTATAGGGGGATGGCCACAGATACGCAGTATTTT,CASSYRGMATDTQYF
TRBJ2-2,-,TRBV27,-,TGTGCCAGCGGACAAACCGCGAACACCGGGGAGCTGTTTTTT,CASGQTANTGELFF
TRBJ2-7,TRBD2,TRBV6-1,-,TGTGCCAGCAACTTACTAGCGGGAGGGTCCTACGAGCAGTACTTC,CASNLLAGGSYEQYF
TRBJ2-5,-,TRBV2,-,TGTGCCAGCAGTGTTAGACTAACCAACCAAGAGACCCAGTACTTC,CASSVRLTNQETQYF
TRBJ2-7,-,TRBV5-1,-,TGCGCCAGCAGCTTGGCTTGGAGCTCCTACGAGCAGTACTTC,CASSLAWSSYEQYF
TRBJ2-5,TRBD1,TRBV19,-,TGTGCCAGTAGTATGGAAGGGGGCAGGGAGACCCAGTACTTC,CASSMEGGRETQYF
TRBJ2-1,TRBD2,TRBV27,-,TGTGCCAGCAGTAGCCTAGCGGGAGGGTTGTATGAGCAGTTCTTC,CASSSLAGGLYEQFF
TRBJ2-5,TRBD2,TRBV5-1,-,TGCGCCAGCAGCTTGGCCGGGGGGAAGACCCAGTACTTC,CASSLAGGKTQYF
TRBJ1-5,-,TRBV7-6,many,TGTGCCAGCAGCCTAGAGGACAATAATCAGCCCCAGCATTTT,CASSLEDNNQPQHF
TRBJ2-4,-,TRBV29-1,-,TGCAGCGTTACCTGGCAGCACGGGTTGGACAAAAACATTCAGTACTTC,CSVTWQHGLDKNIQYF
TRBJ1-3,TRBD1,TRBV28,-,TGTGCCAGCAGTTCATGGGACAGCTCTGGAAACACCATATATTTT,CASSSWDSSGNTIYF